This T cell receptor beta chain was observed in a study of blood T cell repertoires in COVID-19. About the study: PBMCs, B-cell-depleted T cells, or T cells provided the cDNA or gDNA that made up the material.

This CDR3 has 14 amino acids. Germline assignment: CDR1 WSHSY and CDR2 SAAADI. With 6 bases clipped from V and 10 bases from J, the junction kept 11 bases outside the gene matches. Clones were sequenced by immunoSEQ multiplex PCR, and TCRdb holds only the in-frame ones, with some missing. The sample includes 220,000 or so clones, less than 90% of them seen just once. Sequenced sample: peripheral blood. This receptor was obtained from a woman aged 60-75 years who had recovered from COVID-19. The chain is built from TRBV10-2 and TRBJ2-2; 7 bases agree with TRBD2. This chain's CDR3 is CASSRTSGSVELFF. The CDR3, as DNA: TGCGCCAGCAGCCGGACTAGTGGCTCGGTGGAGCTGTTTTTT.